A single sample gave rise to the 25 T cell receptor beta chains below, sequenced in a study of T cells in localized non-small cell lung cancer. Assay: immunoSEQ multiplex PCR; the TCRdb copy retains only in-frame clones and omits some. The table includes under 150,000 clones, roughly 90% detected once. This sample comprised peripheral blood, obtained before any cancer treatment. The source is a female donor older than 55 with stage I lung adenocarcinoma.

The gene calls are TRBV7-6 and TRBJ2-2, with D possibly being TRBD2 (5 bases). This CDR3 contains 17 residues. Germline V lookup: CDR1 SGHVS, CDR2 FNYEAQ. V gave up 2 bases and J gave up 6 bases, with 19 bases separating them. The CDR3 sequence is CASSLRPLGLQSGELFF. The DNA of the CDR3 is TGTGCCAGCAGCTTAAGGCCGCTTGGACTCCAATCCGGGGAGCTGTTTTTT.

In nucleotides, the CDR3 is TGTGCCAGCAGCTTACCAAGAAGACAGGGGACCTATGGCTACACCTTC. Its translation is CASSLPRRQGTYGYTF. The chain joins TRBV7-9 to TRBJ1-2; 8 nucleotides align to TRBD1. Per the germline V gene, CDR1 is SEHNR and CDR2 is FQNEAQ (reference sequence). This CDR3 has 16 residues. The trim removed 2 bases at V and 4 bases at J, leaving 9 bases unmatched.

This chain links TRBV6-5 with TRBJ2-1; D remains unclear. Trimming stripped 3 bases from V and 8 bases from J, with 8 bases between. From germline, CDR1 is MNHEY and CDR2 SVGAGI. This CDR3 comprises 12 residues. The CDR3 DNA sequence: TGTGCCAGCAGTTATACCCGCTATGAGCAGTTCTTC. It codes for CASSYTRYEQFF.

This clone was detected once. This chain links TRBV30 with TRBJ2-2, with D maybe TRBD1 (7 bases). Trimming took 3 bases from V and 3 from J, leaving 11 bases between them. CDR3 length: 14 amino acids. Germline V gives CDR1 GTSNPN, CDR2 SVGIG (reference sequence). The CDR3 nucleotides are TGTGCCTGGAGGGGGGGACAGCACACCGGGGAGCTGTTTTTT. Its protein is CAWRGGQHTGELFF.

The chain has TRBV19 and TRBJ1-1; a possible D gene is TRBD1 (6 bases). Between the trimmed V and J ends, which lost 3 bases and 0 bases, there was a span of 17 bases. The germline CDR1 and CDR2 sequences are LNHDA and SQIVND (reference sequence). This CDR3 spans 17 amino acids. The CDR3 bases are TGTGCCAGTAGTATCCTCGCTGGGCAGGGGATGAACACTGAAGCTTTCTTT. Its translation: CASSILAGQGMNTEAFF.

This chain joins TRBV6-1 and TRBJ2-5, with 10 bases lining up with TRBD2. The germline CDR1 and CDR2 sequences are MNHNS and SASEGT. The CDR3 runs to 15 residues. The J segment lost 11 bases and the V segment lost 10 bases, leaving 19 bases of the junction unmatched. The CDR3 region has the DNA TGTGCCATCAGCCCGACAACGACTAGCGGGCGCCCGCAGTACTTC. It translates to CAISPTTTSGRPQYF.

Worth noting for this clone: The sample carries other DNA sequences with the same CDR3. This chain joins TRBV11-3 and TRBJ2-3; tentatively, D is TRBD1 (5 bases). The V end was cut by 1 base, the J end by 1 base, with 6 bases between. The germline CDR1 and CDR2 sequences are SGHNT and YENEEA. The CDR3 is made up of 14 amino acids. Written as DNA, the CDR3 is TGTGCCAGCAGCTTAGGCAGGGGCACAGATACGCAGTATTTT. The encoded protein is CASSLGRGTDTQYF.

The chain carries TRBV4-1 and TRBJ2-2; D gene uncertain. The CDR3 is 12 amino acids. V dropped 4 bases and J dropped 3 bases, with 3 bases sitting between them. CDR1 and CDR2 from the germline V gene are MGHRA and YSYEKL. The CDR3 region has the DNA TGCGCCAGCAGCCGATACACCGGGGAGCTGTTTTTT. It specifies CASSRYTGELFF.

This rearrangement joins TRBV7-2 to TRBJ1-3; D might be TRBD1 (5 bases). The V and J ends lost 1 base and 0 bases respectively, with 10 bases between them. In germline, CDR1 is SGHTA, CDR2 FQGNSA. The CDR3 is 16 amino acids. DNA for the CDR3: TGTGCCAGCAGCTTAGGGGGGGTCATCTCTGGAAACACCATATATTTT. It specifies CASSLGGVISGNTIYF.

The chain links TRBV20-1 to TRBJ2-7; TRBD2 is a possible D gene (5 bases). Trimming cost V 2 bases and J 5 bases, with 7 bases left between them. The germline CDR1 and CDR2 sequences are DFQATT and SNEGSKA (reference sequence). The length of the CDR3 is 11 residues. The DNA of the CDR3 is TGCAGTGCTAGACAAGCGGACGAGCAGTACTTC. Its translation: CSARQADEQYF.

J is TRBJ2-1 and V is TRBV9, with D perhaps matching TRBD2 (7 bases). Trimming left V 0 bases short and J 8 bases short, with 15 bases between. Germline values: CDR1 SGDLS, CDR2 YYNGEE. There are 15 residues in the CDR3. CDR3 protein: CASSVEGTKGDEQFF. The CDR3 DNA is TGTGCCAGCAGCGTAGAGGGGACTAAGGGGGATGAGCAGTTCTTC.

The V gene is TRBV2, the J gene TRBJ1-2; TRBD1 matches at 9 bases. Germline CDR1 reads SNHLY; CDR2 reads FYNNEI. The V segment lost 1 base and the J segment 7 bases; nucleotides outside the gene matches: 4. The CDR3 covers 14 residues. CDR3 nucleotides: TGTGCCAGCAGTGAAGGGACAGGGGCAGGTGGCTACACCTTC. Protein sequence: CASSEGTGAGGYTF. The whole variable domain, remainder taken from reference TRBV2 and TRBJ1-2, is EPEVTQTPSHQVTQMGQEVILRCVPISNHLYFYWYRQILGQKVEFLVSFYNNEISEKSEIFDDQFSVERPDGSNFTLKIRSTKLEDSAMYFCASSEGTGAGGYTFGSGTRLTVV.

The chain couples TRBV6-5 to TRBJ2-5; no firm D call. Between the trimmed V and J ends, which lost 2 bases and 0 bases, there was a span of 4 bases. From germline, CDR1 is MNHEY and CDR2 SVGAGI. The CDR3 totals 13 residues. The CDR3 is CASSYQNQETQYF. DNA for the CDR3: TGTGCCAGCAGTTACCAGAACCAAGAGACCCAGTACTTC.

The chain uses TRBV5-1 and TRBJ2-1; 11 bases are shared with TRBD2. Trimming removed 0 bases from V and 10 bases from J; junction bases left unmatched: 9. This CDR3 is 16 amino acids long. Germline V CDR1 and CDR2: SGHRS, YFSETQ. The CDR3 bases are TGCGCCAGCAGCTTGGGTGTCACTAGCGGGAGAGGAGAGCAGTTCTTC. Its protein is CASSLGVTSGRGEQFF.

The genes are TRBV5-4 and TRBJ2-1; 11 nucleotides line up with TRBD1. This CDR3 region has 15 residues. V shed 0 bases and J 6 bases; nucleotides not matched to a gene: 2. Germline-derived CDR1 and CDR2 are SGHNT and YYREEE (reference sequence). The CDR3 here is CASSLVGTGGNEQFF. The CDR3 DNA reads TGTGCCAGCAGCTTGGTCGGGACAGGGGGCAATGAGCAGTTCTTC.

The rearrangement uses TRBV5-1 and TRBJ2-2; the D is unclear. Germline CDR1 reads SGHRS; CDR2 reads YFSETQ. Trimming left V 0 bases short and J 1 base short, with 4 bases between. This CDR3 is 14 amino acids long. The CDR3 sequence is CASSLEVNTGELFF. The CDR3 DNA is TGCGCCAGCAGCTTGGAAGTGAACACCGGGGAGCTGTTTTTT. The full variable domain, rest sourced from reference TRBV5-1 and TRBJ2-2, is KAGVTQTPRYLIKTRGQQVTLSCSPISGHRSVSWYQQTPGQGLQFLFEYFSETQRNKGNFPGRFSGRQFSNSRSEMNVSTLELGDSALYLCASSLEVNTGELFFGEGSRLTVL.

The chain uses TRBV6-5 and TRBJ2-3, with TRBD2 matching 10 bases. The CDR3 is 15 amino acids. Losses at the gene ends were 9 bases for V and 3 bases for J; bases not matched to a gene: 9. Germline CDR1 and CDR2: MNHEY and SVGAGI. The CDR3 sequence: CASIALAGVTDTQYF. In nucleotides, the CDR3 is TGTGCCAGTATCGCGCTAGCGGGAGTTACAGATACGCAGTATTTT.

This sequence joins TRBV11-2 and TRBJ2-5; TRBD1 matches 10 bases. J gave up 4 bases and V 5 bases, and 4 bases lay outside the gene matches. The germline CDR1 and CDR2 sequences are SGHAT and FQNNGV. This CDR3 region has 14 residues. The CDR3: CASSRTGGGETQYF. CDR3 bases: TGTGCCAGCAGCCGGACAGGGGGAGGAGAGACCCAGTACTTC.

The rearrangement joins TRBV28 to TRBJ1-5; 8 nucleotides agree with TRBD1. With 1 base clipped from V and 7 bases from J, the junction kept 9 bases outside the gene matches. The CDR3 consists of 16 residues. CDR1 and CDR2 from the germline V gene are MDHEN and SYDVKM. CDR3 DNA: TGTGCCAGCAGTTTATTTGACAGGGGCGGTGGCCAGCCCCAGCATTTT. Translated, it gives CASSLFDRGGGQPQHF. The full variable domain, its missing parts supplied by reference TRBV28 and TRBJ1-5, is DVKVTQSSRYLVKRTGEKVFLECVQDMDHENMFWYRQDPGLGLRLIYFSYDVKMKEKGDIPEGYSVSREKKERFSLILESASTNQTSMYLCASSLFDRGGGQPQHFGDGTRLSIL.

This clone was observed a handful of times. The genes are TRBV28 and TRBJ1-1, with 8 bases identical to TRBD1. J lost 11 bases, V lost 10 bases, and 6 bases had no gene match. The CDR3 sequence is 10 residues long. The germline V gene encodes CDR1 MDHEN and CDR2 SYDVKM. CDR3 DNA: TGTGCCACCCTGGACAGGGTCGCTTTCTTT. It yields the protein CATLDRVAFF.

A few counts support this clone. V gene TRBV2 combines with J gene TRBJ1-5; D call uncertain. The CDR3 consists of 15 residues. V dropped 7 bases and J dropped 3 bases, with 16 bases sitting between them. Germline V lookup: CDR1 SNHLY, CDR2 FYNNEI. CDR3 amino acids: CASTSESQLNQPQHF. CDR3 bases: TGTGCCAGCACCAGTGAGTCACAGCTCAATCAGCCCCAGCATTTT.

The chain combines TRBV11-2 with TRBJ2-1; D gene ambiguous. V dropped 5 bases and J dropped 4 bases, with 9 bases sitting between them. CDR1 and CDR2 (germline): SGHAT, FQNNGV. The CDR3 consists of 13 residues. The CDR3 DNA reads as TGTGCCAGCAGCCCCGGAGTGTACAATGAGCAGTTCTTC. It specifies CASSPGVYNEQFF.

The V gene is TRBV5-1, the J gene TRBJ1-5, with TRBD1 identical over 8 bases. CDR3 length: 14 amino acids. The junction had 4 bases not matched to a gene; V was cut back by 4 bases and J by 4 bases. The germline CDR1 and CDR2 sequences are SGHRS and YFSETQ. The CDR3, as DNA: TGCGCCAGCAGCCAGGGACAGGAGAATCAGCCCCAGCATTTT. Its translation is CASSQGQENQPQHF.

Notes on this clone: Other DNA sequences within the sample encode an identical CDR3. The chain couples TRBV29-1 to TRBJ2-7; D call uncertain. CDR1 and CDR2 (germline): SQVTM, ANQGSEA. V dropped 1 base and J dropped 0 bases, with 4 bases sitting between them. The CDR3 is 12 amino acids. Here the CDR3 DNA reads TGCAGCGTTGAAGGGCTCTCCTACGAGCAGTACTTC. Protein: CSVEGLSYEQYF.

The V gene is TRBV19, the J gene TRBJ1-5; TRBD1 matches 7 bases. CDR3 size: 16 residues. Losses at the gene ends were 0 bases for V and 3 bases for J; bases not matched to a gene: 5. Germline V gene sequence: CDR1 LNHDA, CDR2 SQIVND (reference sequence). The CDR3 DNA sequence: TGTGCCAGTAGTATAGAGCCGGGACAGCACAATCAGCCCCAGCATTTT. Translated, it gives CASSIEPGQHNQPQHF.